This T cell receptor (beta chain) was captured by sequencing in a study of cytomegalovirus exposure and HLA in healthy donors. Notes on the study in general: Several of the most significant clusters appeared, in a later analysis, to be linked to common viral pathogens. Listed as cytomegalovirus-associated were around 160 TCR beta chains. Per published reports, the classifier diagnosed cytomegalovirus status with high specificity and sensitivity.

About this clone: Its target is unknown. One end of the junction varies from germline; a read error may be responsible.

CDR3 length: 15 amino acids. Germline V lookup: CDR1 SEHNR, CDR2 FQNEAQ (reference sequence). PCR primers comprised 60 Vbeta and 13 Jbeta primers. Assay used: immunoSEQ multiplex PCR; TCRdb lists only in-frame clones, some missing. The sample yields about 190,000 clones, 87% seen once. Sample: PBMCs. This clonotype originated in a man aged 25-40 years in good health and CMV-seronegative. The chain carries TRBV7-9 and TRBJ2-7, with 10 bases fitting TRBD2. CDR3 protein: CSSSLDLAGAYEQYF. As DNA, the CDR3 is TGTTCCAGCAGCTTAGACCTAGCGGGAGCGTACGAGCAGTACTTC.